This TCR beta chain was recorded in a study of T cell responses to AZD1222 COVID-19 vaccine. CDR1 is SGHRS and CDR2 is YFSETQ in the germline V gene. V lost 0 bases and J lost 2, with 8 bases in between. The CDR3 covers 14 residues. Regarding the study as a whole: Clonal diversity was possibly underestimated, and the donors were mostly white British, with more females. CD4 TCRs covered the whole spike, strongest at regions 160-218 and 743-854.

Profiling relied on immunoSEQ multiplex PCR, and the TCRdb table lists in-frame clones only, not all of them. This table holds approximately 110,000 clones, 85% to 90% found once. Remarks on this clone: Its antigen is not known.

This receptor was obtained from an adult in good health. V is TRBV5-1 and J is TRBJ2-5; D gene ambiguous. This material consisted of peripheral blood, taken on day 0 of AZD1222 vaccination. The CDR3 region has the DNA TGCGCCAGCAGCTTGGGGGCAGCACAAGAGACCCAGTACTTC. It codes for CASSLGAAQETQYF.